The clone carrying this T cell receptor beta chain was observed a few times. What it binds is unknown. This sample is drawn from a study of T-cell reconstitution after alpha-beta-depleted transplantation in children. Study findings and constraints: Surviving recipient T cells and thymic progenitors accounted for the high day-60 TCRbeta diversity observed in some patients. One year post-transplant, T-cell counts and diversity were largely derived from T cells produced anew.

From germline, CDR1 is SGHTA and CDR2 FQGNSA. There are 12 residues in the CDR3. Germline trimming cut 5 bases from V and 16 bases from J; bases unmatched to any gene: 9. TCRbeta library preparation incorporated unique molecular identifiers. TCRdb re-called the PCR reads through MiXCR, storing one row per CDR3 protein. The sample includes hundreds of thousands of distinct CDR3 sequences, over 10% seen only once; the top ten take over 2%. The specimen was PBMCs, mostly from graft donor cells, collected 360 days after TCRalphabeta/CD19-depleted stem cell transplant. The rearrangement uses TRBV7-2 and TRBJ2-4; TRBD2 aligns across 9 bases. This TCR came from a male patient aged 10-17 years who had a stem cell transplant for acute myeloid leukemia, so the T cells may come from the graft donor. The CDR3 bases are TGTGCCAGCAGCGGGACTAGCCTCCCCGCATACTTC. It translates to CASSGTSLPAYF.